This T cell receptor beta chain was documented in a study of cytomegalovirus exposure and HLA in healthy donors. Findings of the study overall: About 87% or about 30% of the time was how often most TCR beta V segments were productive, according to an earlier analysis.

The PCR employed 60 Vbeta primers together with 13 Jbeta primers. Assay: immunoSEQ multiplex PCR; the TCRdb copy retains only in-frame clones and omits some. Counted here are 170,000 or so clones, 70% to 80% occurring once; the ten biggest clones make up roughly 2.8%. The length of the CDR3 is 13 residues. Per the germline V gene, CDR1 is MGHRA and CDR2 is YSYEKL. Trimming took 7 bases from V and 9 from J; bases not matched to a gene: 5. A word on this clone: Its specificity is not known.

The origin of this receptor is a male donor in good health and CMV-seronegative. This chain links TRBV4-1 with TRBJ2-1; TRBD2 agrees at 11 bases. The sample was PBMCs. The CDR3 here is CASKVAGGGEQFF. CDR3 bases: TGCGCCAGCAAGGTAGCGGGAGGGGGTGAGCAGTTCTTC.